The 20 T cell receptor beta chains presented below share a single source sample, sequenced in a study of siplizumab effects on memory and regulatory T cells. Assay used: immunoSEQ multiplex PCR; TCRdb lists only in-frame clones, some missing. In the table there are roughly 82,000 clones, approximately 90% of which are singletons. The sequenced sample consisted of Tregs sorted from blood. The receptor source for this set is a human donor in good health.

The chain joins TRBV7-2 to TRBJ1-6; D is unresolved. Germline V gene sequence: CDR1 SGHTA, CDR2 FQGNSA. The CDR3 has 13 amino acids. Trimming removed 6 bases from V and 6 bases from J, with 9 bases in between. The CDR3 sequence is CASRAPTNSPLHF. The CDR3 nucleotides read TGTGCCAGCAGAGCTCCCACTAATTCACCCCTCCACTTT.

This clone was counted between two and nine times. The chain employs TRBV27 and TRBJ1-6; no definite D call. V was pared by 8 bases and J by 6 bases, with 11 bases between. Germline values: CDR1 MNHEY, CDR2 SMNVEV (reference sequence). The length of the CDR3 is 13 residues. CDR3 sequence reads: CASLDDGNSPLHF. The CDR3 coding sequence is TGTGCCAGCCTGGACGACGGTAATTCACCCCTCCACTTT.

The rearrangement uses TRBV2 and TRBJ2-7; 10 bases fit TRBD1. CDR1 is SNHLY, CDR2 FYNNEI, per germline. This CDR3 is built from 17 residues. J lost 3 bases, V lost 6 bases, and 14 bases had no gene match. This CDR3 reads CASRGDRGVLTIYEQYF. CDR3 in DNA: TGTGCCAGCAGGGGGGACAGGGGAGTCCTTACGATCTACGAGCAGTACTTC.

This CDR3 is CASSLTGSTDTQYF. CDR3 nucleotide sequence: TGTGCCAGCAGCTTGACAGGATCCACAGATACGCAGTATTTT. The V and J genes are TRBV5-6 and TRBJ2-3; possibly TRBD1 for D (5 bases). Trimming cost V 1 base and J 2 bases, with 8 bases left between them. Per germline, CDR1 SGHDT and CDR2 YYEEEE. CDR3 length: 14 residues.

This clone has a single count. V and J are TRBV5-4 and TRBJ2-2; D may be TRBD2 (7 bases). Trimming pared 4 bases from V and 5 bases from J, leaving 15 bases between. The CDR3 has 15 amino acids. Germline loops: CDR1 SGHNT, CDR2 YYREEE (reference sequence). CDR3 amino acids: CASSPWGGMTGELFF. The DNA for the CDR3 is TGTGCCAGCAGCCCGTGGGGGGGCATGACCGGGGAGCTGTTTTTT.

V gene TRBV9 combines with J gene TRBJ1-1, with D hard to call. CDR1 is SGDLS and CDR2 is YYNGEE in the germline V gene. The V gene lost 4 bases and the J gene lost 0 bases, with 13 bases spanning the gap. CDR3 length equals 15 residues. This chain's CDR3 is CASSPRLAVNTEAFF. The CDR3 DNA is TGTGCCAGCAGCCCCCGGTTAGCCGTGAACACTGAAGCTTTCTTT.

The chain recombines TRBV13 with TRBJ1-1; 8 bases are shared with TRBD1. Trimming removed 3 bases from V and 10 bases from J; junction bases left unmatched: 16. Per germline, CDR1 PRHDT and CDR2 FYEKMQ (reference sequence). The CDR3 extends over 16 amino acids. CDR3 sequence reads: CASSFRGRGSRIGAFF. The CDR3, as DNA: TGTGCCAGCAGCTTCAGGGGGCGGGGGAGTCGGATAGGAGCTTTCTTT.

V is TRBV19 and J is TRBJ1-5, with TRBD1 matching over 8 bases. V shed 6 bases and J 0 bases; nucleotides not matched to a gene: 4. This CDR3 spans 15 amino acids. From germline, CDR1 is LNHDA and CDR2 SQIVND (reference sequence). CDR3 region: CASSATGVSNQPQHF. DNA of the CDR3: TGTGCCAGTAGCGCGACAGGGGTTAGCAATCAGCCCCAGCATTTT.

The chain is built from TRBV19 and TRBJ1-5, with D perhaps matching TRBD1 (5 bases). The CDR3 totals 14 residues. CDR1 LNHDA and CDR2 SQIVND come from the germline V gene (reference sequence). With 6 bases removed from V and 2 bases from J, the gap between germline ends came to 11 bases. Here the CDR3 DNA reads TGTGCCAGTAGCTTTACAGGCCGCAATCAGCCCCAGCATTTT. It codes for CASSFTGRNQPQHF. The variable domain in full, with the rest retrieved from reference TRBV19 and TRBJ1-5, is DGGITQSPKYLFRKEGQNVTLSCEQNLNHDAMYWYRQDPGQGLRLIYYSQIVNDFQKGDIAEGYSVSREKKESFPLTVTSAQKNPTAFYLCASSFTGRNQPQHFGDGTRLSIL.

The gene calls are TRBV6-4 and TRBJ1-1; no reliable D call. Germline CDR1 and CDR2: MRHNA and SNTAGT. The V end lost 2 bases, the J end lost 1 base, and 8 bases lay between the germline ends. The CDR3 sequence is 14 residues long. The CDR3 loop is CASSDGRPNTEAFF. CDR3 nucleotide sequence: TGTGCCAGCAGTGACGGTCGTCCGAACACTGAAGCTTTCTTT.

This clone was seen once. The CDR3 sequence: CARTDKTSYNSPLHF. CDR3 sequence (DNA): TGTGCCAGAACCGACAAGACCTCCTATAATTCACCCCTCCACTTT. The V gene is TRBV9, the J gene TRBJ1-6, with D hard to call. Germline values: CDR1 SGDLS, CDR2 YYNGEE. The CDR3 spans 15 residues. V was shortened by 8 bases and J by 0 bases, with 12 bases between the two germline ends.

V is TRBV7-9 and J is TRBJ2-5; D unclear. V was clipped by 5 bases and J by 3 bases, with 4 bases between them. CDR1 SEHNR and CDR2 FQNEAQ come from the germline V gene (reference sequence). The CDR3 is made up of 11 amino acids. The DNA of the CDR3 is TGTGCCAGCAGCATGAAAGAGACCCAGTACTTC. It codes for CASSMKETQYF.

The genes are TRBV25-1 and TRBJ1-1; D possibly corresponds to TRBD1 (5 bases). Germline V gene lookup returns CDR1 MGHDK and CDR2 SYGVNS. The V end was cut by 8 bases, the J end by 4 bases, with 20 bases between. This CDR3 spans 15 amino acids. CDR3 amino acids: CASVATGLRITEAFF. DNA for the CDR3: TGTGCCAGCGTAGCCACGGGACTCCGGATCACTGAAGCTTTCTTT.

The chain couples TRBV5-1 to TRBJ1-6; 7 bases are a match to TRBD1. The CDR3 loop spans 15 amino acids. With V trimmed by 4 bases and J by 5 bases, 6 bases remained unmatched. CDR1 is SGHRS and CDR2 is YFSETQ in the germline V gene. For the CDR3, the DNA is TGCGCCAGCAGCAGCCAAGGGGGCAATAATTCACCCCTCCACTTT. It is translated as CASSSQGGNNSPLHF. The entire variable domain, with the rest obtained from reference TRBV5-1 and TRBJ1-6, is as follows: KAGVTQTPRYLIKTRGQQVTLSCSPISGHRSVSWYQQTPGQGLQFLFEYFSETQRNKGNFPGRFSGRQFSNSRSEMNVSTLELGDSALYLCASSSQGGNNSPLHFGNGTRLTVT.

This chain uses TRBV29-1 with TRBJ2-3; D is possibly TRBD1 (6 bases). V lost 2 bases and J lost 5, with 8 bases in between. The CDR3 is made up of 12 amino acids. Looked up from germline, CDR1 is SQVTM and CDR2 is ANQGSEA. The CDR3 DNA is TGCAGCGTTGAACAGGGACAAGATACGCAGTATTTT. Amino acid sequence: CSVEQGQDTQYF.

This clone was seen once. The V and J genes are TRBV5-1 and TRBJ1-4; tentatively, D is TRBD1 (6 bases). From germline, CDR1 is SGHRS and CDR2 YFSETQ. This CDR3 is built from 15 residues. The V and J ends lost 0 bases and 8 bases respectively, with 14 bases between them. Here the CDR3 DNA reads TGCGCCAGCAGCTTGGAGGGGGGCGCTTGGGAAAAACTGTTTTTT. This encodes CASSLEGGAWEKLFF. Based on the CDR3 plus reference TRBV5-1 and TRBJ1-4, the full variable domain is KAGVTQTPRYLIKTRGQQVTLSCSPISGHRSVSWYQQTPGQGLQFLFEYFSETQRNKGNFPGRFSGRQFSNSRSEMNVSTLELGDSALYLCASSLEGGAWEKLFFGSGTQLSVL.

This chain joins TRBV5-1 and TRBJ2-3; 7 nucleotides agree with TRBD1. Germline values: CDR1 SGHRS, CDR2 YFSETQ. The CDR3 has 17 residues. Germline trimming cut 5 bases from V and 2 bases from J; bases unmatched to any gene: 14. The CDR3 region is CASRTGTAPVYTDTQYF. CDR3 sequence (DNA): TGCGCCAGCAGGACCGGGACAGCCCCAGTCTACACAGATACGCAGTATTTT.

The V and J genes are TRBV18 and TRBJ1-6; D not resolved. The germline gives CDR1 KGHSH, CDR2 LQKENI. V was shortened by 2 bases and J by 9 bases, with 8 bases between the two germline ends. The CDR3 loop spans 13 amino acids. The CDR3 protein is CASSPDGSSPLHF. The CDR3 nucleotides are TGTGCCAGCTCACCAGACGGGAGTTCACCCCTCCACTTT.

V gene TRBV30 combines with J gene TRBJ2-3, with D possibly called TRBD1 or TRBD2 (5 bases each). Germline CDR1 is GTSNPN and CDR2 is SVGIG (reference sequence). The CDR3 sequence is 15 residues long. Trimming took 4 bases from V and 0 from J, leaving 14 bases between them. CDR3 loop: CAWKAGRVSTDTQYF. The CDR3 coding sequence is TGTGCCTGGAAGGCAGGGAGAGTTAGCACAGATACGCAGTATTTT.

In this sample, this clone turned up once. The gene calls are TRBV11-1 and TRBJ2-7; TRBD1 agrees at 8 bases. CDR3 size: 15 residues. From germline, CDR1 is SGHAT and CDR2 FQDESV (reference sequence). V gave up 5 bases and J gave up 5 bases; unmatched junction bases: 11. CDR3 nucleotides: TGTGCCAGCAGCCTTGGGACAGGCGTCGTAAACGAGCAGTACTTC. This gives the protein CASSLGTGVVNEQYF. The complete variable domain, with remaining parts taken from reference TRBV11-1 and TRBJ2-7, reads EAEVAQSPRYKITEKSQAVAFWCDPISGHATLYWYRQILGQGPELLVQFQDESVVDDSQLPKDRFSAERLKGVDSTLKIQPAELGDSAMYLCASSLGTGVVNEQYFGPGTRLTVT.